A single sample is the source of the 13 T cell receptor beta chains below, sequenced in a study of identical twins. TCRdb re-called the 5' RACE reads through MiXCR, storing one row per CDR3 protein. The sample records around 550,000 distinct CDR3 sequences, about 16% being singletons. These data also featured in a second study, about yellow fever vaccine responses in identical twins.

Sequenced input: CD4+ T cells sorted from blood. These receptors all come from a woman in her late teens or twenties in good health.

The chain is built from TRBV16 and TRBJ2-7, with a tentative D call TRBD2 (5 bases). There are 14 residues in the CDR3. V dropped 0 bases and J dropped 3 bases, with 9 bases sitting between them. Germline V gives CDR1 KGHSY, CDR2 FQNENV. The CDR3: CASSQSGVIYEQYF. As DNA, the CDR3 is TGTGCCAGCAGCCAATCCGGGGTAATCTACGAGCAGTACTTC.

The chain is built from TRBV5-1 and TRBJ2-1; 8 bases line up with TRBD1. CDR1 and CDR2 (germline): SGHRS, YFSETQ. This CDR3 comprises 15 residues. J was trimmed by 7 bases and V by 1 base; bases with no gene match: 7. The CDR3 here is CASSLSGQGFNEQFF. CDR3 coding DNA: TGCGCCAGCAGCTTGTCCGGACAGGGTTTTAATGAGCAGTTCTTC.

This clonotype was observed a few times. The chain has TRBV27 and TRBJ2-4; D is uncertain. The CDR3 has 14 residues. Germline CDR1 is MNHEY and CDR2 is SMNVEV (reference sequence). The V gene lost 8 bases and the J gene lost 0 bases, with 11 bases spanning the gap. CDR3 in amino acids: CASGSSLAKNIQYF. CDR3 DNA sequence: TGTGCCAGCGGTTCTTCCCTAGCCAAAAACATTCAGTACTTC.

This clonotype has more than one count but fewer than ten. V is TRBV5-1 and J is TRBJ2-2; 9 nucleotides line up with TRBD1. V shed 6 bases, J shed 4 bases, and the junction held 4 bases outside the gene matches. CDR1 is SGHRS, CDR2 YFSETQ, per germline. CDR3 length equals 14 residues. The CDR3 coding sequence is TGCGCCAGCACCGGACAGGGGTTCACCGGGGAGCTGTTTTTT. Protein product: CASTGQGFTGELFF.

This clonotype was recorded a few times. The V and J genes are TRBV5-1 and TRBJ2-5, with D possibly TRBD1 on 6 matching bases. This CDR3 is built from 15 residues. The germline gives CDR1 SGHRS, CDR2 YFSETQ. V was cut by 6 bases and J by 4 bases, with 19 bases left in between. The CDR3 nucleotides are TGCGCCAGCACAAAGATACAGGGTGGGTCAGAGACCCAGTACTTC. This gives the protein CASTKIQGGSETQYF.

The rearrangement joins TRBV28 to TRBJ2-1, with 8 bases lining up with TRBD2. The CDR3 has 15 residues. Trimming at V came to 5 bases and at J to 3 bases, leaving 6 bases not matched to a gene. The germline CDR1 and CDR2 sequences are MDHEN and SYDVKM. CDR3: CASSLPGGSYNEQFF. In DNA form, the CDR3 reads TGTGCCAGCAGTCTTCCGGGGGGGAGCTACAATGAGCAGTTCTTC.

V usage is TRBV20-1 and J usage is TRBJ2-1, with D unclear. Germline V gives CDR1 DFQATT, CDR2 SNEGSKA (reference sequence). The V gene lost 2 bases and the J gene lost 6 bases, with 8 bases spanning the gap. CDR3 size: 12 residues. The CDR3 bases are TGCAGTGCTAGACCACAGATCAATGAGCAGTTCTTC. Translating gives CSARPQINEQFF.

The chain links TRBV9 to TRBJ2-1, with 8 nucleotides matching TRBD2. With V trimmed by 0 bases and J by 0 bases, 5 bases remained unmatched. The CDR3 covers 17 residues. Germline V CDR1 and CDR2: SGDLS, YYNGEE. This CDR3 reads CASSVATSGGSYNEQFF. The CDR3 DNA reads TGTGCCAGCAGCGTAGCTACTAGCGGTGGCTCCTACAATGAGCAGTTCTTC.

This clonotype came up a few times. The chain uses TRBV5-1 and TRBJ2-7, with D possibly being TRBD2 (6 bases). V was clipped by 0 bases and J by 0 bases, with 13 bases between them. The germline V gene encodes CDR1 SGHRS and CDR2 YFSETQ. The CDR3 covers 16 residues. CDR3 coding DNA: TGCGCCAGCAGCTTGGCCCTAGCGAGACGCTCCTACGAGCAGTACTTC. It yields the protein CASSLALARRSYEQYF.

The chain recombines TRBV9 with TRBJ1-2; 7 positions match TRBD1. With V trimmed by 0 bases and J by 6 bases, 8 bases remained unmatched. Germline loops: CDR1 SGDLS, CDR2 YYNGEE. CDR3 size: 15 residues. The CDR3 DNA sequence: TGTGCCAGCAGCGTAGTGGGTCGACAGGGAGATGGCTACACCTTC. This gives the protein CASSVVGRQGDGYTF. Full variable domain (remainder filled in from reference TRBV9 and TRBJ1-2): DSGVTQTPKHLITATGQRVTLRCSPRSGDLSVYWYQQSLDQGLQFLIQYYNGEERAKGNILERFSAQQFPDLHSELNLSSLELGDSALYFCASSVVGRQGDGYTFGSGTRLTVV.

There are a few counts of this clonotype. The chain couples TRBV20-1 to TRBJ2-3, with TRBD2 as a possible D gene (6 bases). This CDR3 is built from 12 residues. The V gene's germline CDR1 is DFQATT and CDR2 SNEGSKA (reference sequence). The CDR3 protein is CNAAGTGDTQYF. DNA for the CDR3: TGCAATGCCGCGGGAACGGGGGATACGCAGTATTTT.

This clonotype was found a few times. The V call is TRBV12-3 or TRBV12-4, the J call TRBJ1-5, with D possibly matching TRBD1 (6 bases). Trimming left V 3 bases short and J 9 bases short, with 12 bases between. The CDR3 covers 13 residues. The CDR3 nucleotides are TGTGCCAGCAGTTTTAATGAAGGGGGGCCCCAGCATTTT. Translation gives CASSFNEGGPQHF.

V gene TRBV7-2 combines with J gene TRBJ1-5, with no clear D. The V and J ends lost 1 base and 6 bases respectively, with 13 bases between them. Per the germline V gene, CDR1 is SGHTA and CDR2 is FQGNSA. This CDR3 contains 15 residues. CDR3 in DNA: TGTGCCAGCAGCTTAGGTAGGGCACTAGCTCAGCCCCAGCATTTT. Its protein product is CASSLGRALAQPQHF. The full variable domain, rest sourced from reference TRBV7-2 and TRBJ1-5, is GAGVSQSPSNKVTEKGKDVELRCDPISGHTALYWYRQSLGQGLEFLIYFQGNSAPDKSGLPSDRFSAERTGGSVSTLTIQRTQQEDSAVYLCASSLGRALAQPQHFGDGTRLSIL.